Sequencing of this TCR beta chain was carried out in a study of a mutant IDH1 vaccine in newly diagnosed glioma. The overall study: The sex distribution of treated patients was about 62% male and roughly 40% female, with a mean age of around 40 years. Those enrolled had earlier been treated with radiotherapy, temozolomide, or both, mostly both. Study observations and caveats: Altogether, around 93% of patients exhibited vaccine-induced immune responses.

The CDR3 is made up of 12 amino acids. With 5 bases removed from V and 7 bases from J, the gap between germline ends came to 12 bases. Per germline, CDR1 SGHTA and CDR2 FQGNSA. The time point is: baseline, week 1 (first vaccination visit). Indicated treatment: pre-vaccination baseline after standard-of-care therapy. The astrocytomas were IDH1-mutant, ATRX-negative, and WHO grade 3 or 4. Points on this clone: As yet, its antigen is unknown.

Sequencing was performed with immunoSEQ multiplex PCR; in TCRdb, only in-frame clones are kept and a portion is missing. The data contain about 38,000 clones, roughly 92% of them singletons. This receptor was obtained from a man aged 18 to 29 with glioma. The chain recombines TRBV7-2 with TRBJ2-7, with no clear D. This sample comprised PBMCs, obtained from a glioma patient treated with radiotherapy, temozolomide or both. This chain's CDR3 is CASSARGREQYF. CDR3 in DNA: TGTGCCAGCAGCGCCCGTGGCAGGGAGCAGTACTTC.